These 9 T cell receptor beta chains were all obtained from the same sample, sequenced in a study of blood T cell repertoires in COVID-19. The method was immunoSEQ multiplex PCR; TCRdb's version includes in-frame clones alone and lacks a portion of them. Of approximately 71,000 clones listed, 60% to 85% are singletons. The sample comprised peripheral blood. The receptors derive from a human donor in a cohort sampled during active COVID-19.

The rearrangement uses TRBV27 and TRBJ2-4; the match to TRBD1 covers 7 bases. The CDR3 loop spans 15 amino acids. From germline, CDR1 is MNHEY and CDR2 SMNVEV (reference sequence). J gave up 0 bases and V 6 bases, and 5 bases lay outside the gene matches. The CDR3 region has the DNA TGTGCCAGCAGCCAACAGGGGTTAGCCAAAAACATTCAGTACTTC. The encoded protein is CASSQQGLAKNIQYF.

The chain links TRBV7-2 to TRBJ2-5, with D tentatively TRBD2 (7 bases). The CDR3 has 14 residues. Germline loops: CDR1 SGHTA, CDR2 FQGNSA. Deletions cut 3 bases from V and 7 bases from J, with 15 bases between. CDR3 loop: CASSFRGAGGTQYF. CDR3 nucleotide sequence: TGTGCCAGCAGCTTCCGGGGGGCTGGTGGGACCCAGTACTTC.

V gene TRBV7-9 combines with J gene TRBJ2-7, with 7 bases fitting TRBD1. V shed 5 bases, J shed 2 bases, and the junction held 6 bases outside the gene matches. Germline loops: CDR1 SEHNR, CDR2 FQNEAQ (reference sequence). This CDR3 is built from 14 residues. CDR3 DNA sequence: TGTGCCAGCAGCCCACAGACAGGGACCTACGAGCAGTACTTC. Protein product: CASSPQTGTYEQYF. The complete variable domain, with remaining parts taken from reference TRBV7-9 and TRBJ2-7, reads DTGVSQNPRHKITKRGQNVTFRCDPISEHNRLYWYRQTLGQGPEFLTYFQNEAQLEKSRLLSDRFSAERPKGSFSTLEIQRTEQGDSAMYLCASSPQTGTYEQYFGPGTRLTVT.

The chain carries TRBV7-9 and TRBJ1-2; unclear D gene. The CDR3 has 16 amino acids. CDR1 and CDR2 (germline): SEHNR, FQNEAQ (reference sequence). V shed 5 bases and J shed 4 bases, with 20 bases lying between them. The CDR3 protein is CASSEIRGLPPYGYTF. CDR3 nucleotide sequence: TGTGCCAGCAGCGAAATACGGGGTCTACCCCCCTATGGCTACACCTTC.

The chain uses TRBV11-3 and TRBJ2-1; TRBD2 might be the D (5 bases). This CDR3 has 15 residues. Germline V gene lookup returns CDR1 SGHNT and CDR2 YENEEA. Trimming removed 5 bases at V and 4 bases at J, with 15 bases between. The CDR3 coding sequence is TGTGCCAGCAGCCCAAGCGGACGGGTTTACAATGAGCAGTTCTTC. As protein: CASSPSGRVYNEQFF.

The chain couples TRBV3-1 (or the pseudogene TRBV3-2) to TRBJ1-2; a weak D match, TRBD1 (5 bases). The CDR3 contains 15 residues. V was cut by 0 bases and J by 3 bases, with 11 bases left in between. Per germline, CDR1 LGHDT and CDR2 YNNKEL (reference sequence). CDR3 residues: CASSQDRGFHYGYTF. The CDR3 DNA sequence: TGTGCCAGCAGCCAAGATCGGGGGTTTCACTATGGCTACACCTTC.

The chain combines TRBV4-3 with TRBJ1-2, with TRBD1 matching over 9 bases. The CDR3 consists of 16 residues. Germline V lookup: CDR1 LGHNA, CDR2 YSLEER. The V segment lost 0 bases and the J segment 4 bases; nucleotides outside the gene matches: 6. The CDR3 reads CASSQDRDRVVYGYTF. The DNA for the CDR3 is TGCGCCAGCAGCCAAGACCGGGACAGGGTCGTCTATGGCTACACCTTC.

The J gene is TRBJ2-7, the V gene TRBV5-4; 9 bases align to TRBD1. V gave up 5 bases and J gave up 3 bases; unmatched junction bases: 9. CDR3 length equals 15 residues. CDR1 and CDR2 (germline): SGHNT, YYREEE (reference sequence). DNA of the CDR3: TGTGCCAGCAGAAAGGCCGGGACAGGGTTCTACGAGCAGTACTTC. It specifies CASRKAGTGFYEQYF. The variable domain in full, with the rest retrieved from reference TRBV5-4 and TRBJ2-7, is ETGVTQSPTHLIKTRGQQVTLRCSSQSGHNTVSWYQQALGQGPQFIFQYYREEENGRGNFPPRFSGLQFPNYSSELNVNALELDDSALYLCASRKAGTGFYEQYFGPGTRLTVT.

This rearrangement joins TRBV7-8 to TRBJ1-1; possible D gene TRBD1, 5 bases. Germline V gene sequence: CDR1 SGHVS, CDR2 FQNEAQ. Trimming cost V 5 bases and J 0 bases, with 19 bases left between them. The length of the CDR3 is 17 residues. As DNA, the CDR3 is TGTGCCAGCAGCCCCGCCGGAGGGGACCTGATGAACACTGAAGCTTTCTTT. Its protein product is CASSPAGGDLMNTEAFF.